This TCR beta chain was captured in a study of beta chain features in type 1 diabetes. Points from the study as a whole: TCRB CDR3s were moderately but significantly shorter in Type 1 diabetes patients in all four CD4+ subsets. Reduced insertions and increased deletions marked VDJ junctions in type 1 diabetes patients. Relative to healthy donors, patients appeared to have naive, central memory and Treg TCRB repertoires that were more similar. There was a possibility that cDNA sequencing over-represented cells with high TCR expression.

Since all of the isolated RNA was reverse transcribed, expressed TCRB transcripts were what got sequenced. This table comes from immunoSEQ multiplex PCR, and its TCRdb copy is limited to in-frame clones, with some not included. This table has about 15,000 clones, around three fifths appearing once. Each of the CD4+ naive, central memory, regulatory and stem cell-like memory populations was sorted via CD45RO/CCR7/CD25/CD127/CD95/CD27. CDR3 size: 15 residues. The junction had 10 bases not matched to a gene; V was cut back by 5 bases and J by 4 bases. Germline CDR1 MNHEY, CDR2 SMNVEV (reference sequence). About this clone itself: Its target is not known.

The sample taken for sequencing was stem cell memory CD4+ T cells from blood. The genes are TRBV27 and TRBJ2-7; 8 bases are a match to TRBD1. The receptor's source is a woman aged 18 to 35 with type 1 diabetes. DNA of the CDR3: TGTGCCAGCAGTCCGTCGGACAGGGTTTTGTACGAGCAGTACTTC. Its translation: CASSPSDRVLYEQYF.